The 29 T cell receptor beta chains below come from one sample, sequenced in a study of cytotoxic CD8 clonotypes in ibrutinib-treated CLL. Clones were sequenced by immunoSEQ multiplex PCR, and TCRdb holds only the in-frame ones, with some missing. The table records more than 200,000 clones, roughly 70% of them present only once. Material: PBMCs, obtained after 24 months of ibrutinib treatment. Receptors were obtained from a human donor with chronic lymphocytic leukemia.

The CDR3 is CASSPRPPRISYEQYF. Written as DNA, the CDR3 is TGTGCCAGCTCACCGCGGCCCCCGCGGATCTCCTACGAGCAGTACTTC. The V gene is TRBV18, the J gene TRBJ2-7; no definite D call. Looked up from germline, CDR1 is KGHSH and CDR2 is LQKENI. The CDR3 loop spans 16 amino acids. The ends were cut back, 3 bases at V and 0 bases at J, with 15 bases in the middle.

The chain combines TRBV4-3 with TRBJ2-5; 9 bases line up with TRBD1. CDR1 and CDR2 (germline): LGHNA, YSLEER. With V trimmed by 1 base and J by 5 bases, 11 bases remained unmatched. The CDR3 sequence is 17 residues long. CDR3 nucleotide sequence: TGCGCCAGCAGCCAAGGTCTGGTAACAGGGGGCTTTGAGACCCAGTACTTC. It yields the protein CASSQGLVTGGFETQYF.

In nucleotides, the CDR3 is TGTGCCAGCAGCTTTATCTATGGGAGGGACTTCAAAAACATTCAGTACTTC. It yields the protein CASSFIYGRDFKNIQYF. The chain carries TRBV5-5 and TRBJ2-4; 7 bases match TRBD2. Germline V gene data show CDR1 as SGHKS and CDR2 as YYEKEE (reference sequence). This CDR3 has 17 amino acids. With V trimmed by 2 bases and J by 3 bases, 11 bases remained unmatched.

There are a few counts of this clone. The rearrangement joins TRBV30 to TRBJ1-3; D not resolved. Trimming removed 1 base from V and 0 bases from J, with 4 bases in between. The CDR3 covers 13 residues. Germline CDR1 and CDR2: GTSNPN and SVGIG (reference sequence). This CDR3 is CAWSAISGNTIYF. The CDR3 coding sequence is TGTGCCTGGAGTGCAATCTCTGGAAACACCATATATTTT. Together with reference TRBV30 and TRBJ1-3, the CDR3 gives the full variable domain: SQTIHQWPATLVQPVGSPLSLECTVEGTSNPNLYWYRQAAGRGLQLLFYSVGIGQISSEVPQNLSASRPQDRQFILSSKKLLLSDSGFYLCAWSAISGNTIYFGEGSWLTVV.

The sample holds one count of this clone. This rearrangement joins TRBV19 to TRBJ1-3, with a weak D call TRBD1 (5 bases). Germline values: CDR1 LNHDA, CDR2 SQIVND (reference sequence). Trimming removed 6 bases at V and 4 bases at J, with 19 bases between. The CDR3 extends over 16 amino acids. In DNA, the CDR3 is TGTGCCAGTAGCTCGAACAGGCAAACGGGAGGAAACACCATATATTTT. It translates to CASSSNRQTGGNTIYF.

This clone was counted between two and nine times. The same CDR3 can be traced to other DNA sequences in this sample. This sequence joins TRBV2 and TRBJ1-4; D is uncertain. The CDR3 length is 13 residues. The V end lost 8 bases, the J end lost 0 bases, and 7 bases lay between the germline ends. Germline values: CDR1 SNHLY, CDR2 FYNNEI. The CDR3, as DNA: TGTGCCAGCGGATTTGCAACTAATGAAAAACTGTTTTTT. This sequence encodes CASGFATNEKLFF.

The chain links TRBV9 to TRBJ2-2; D gene uncertain. Deletions cut 1 base from V and 1 base from J, with 5 bases between. The CDR3 totals 14 residues. Germline V lookup: CDR1 SGDLS, CDR2 YYNGEE. CDR3 loop: CASSVSWNTGELFF. The CDR3 DNA sequence: TGTGCCAGCAGCGTAAGTTGGAACACCGGGGAGCTGTTTTTT.

In this sample, this clone turned up a few times. The genes are TRBV10-1 and TRBJ2-1, with 11 bases that match TRBD2. Germline CDR1 and CDR2: WNHNN and SYGVQD (reference sequence). Trimming cost V 3 bases and J 9 bases; bases outside gene matches: 4. The CDR3 is made up of 14 amino acids. CDR3 sequence reads: CASSELAGDTEQFF. Here the CDR3 DNA reads TGCGCCAGCAGTGAACTAGCGGGAGATACTGAGCAGTTCTTC.

The chain links TRBV9 to TRBJ2-2; possible D gene TRBD2, 5 bases. V was pared by 0 bases and J by 4 bases, with 7 bases between. The CDR3 spans 14 residues. Per germline, CDR1 SGDLS and CDR2 YYNGEE. CDR3 amino acids: CASSVARVTGELFF. The CDR3 region has the DNA TGTGCCAGCAGCGTAGCGAGGGTCACCGGGGAGCTGTTTTTT.

The J gene is TRBJ1-2, the V gene TRBV2; tentatively, D is TRBD1 (5 bases). V lost 8 bases and J 0 bases, leaving 13 bases between the germline ends. Looked up from germline, CDR1 is SNHLY and CDR2 is FYNNEI. The CDR3 has 14 amino acids. CDR3 sequence reads: CASGKGTANYGYTF. CDR3 nucleotide sequence: TGTGCCAGCGGAAAGGGGACCGCTAACTATGGCTACACCTTC.

J is TRBJ2-1 and V is TRBV6-1; 10 bases fit TRBD1. The CDR3 has 13 residues. After removal of 10 bases from V and 7 bases from J, the junction contained 7 bases not matched to a gene. Germline V gene sequence: CDR1 MNHNS, CDR2 SASEGT. The CDR3 nucleotides read TGTGCCACCCCGGGACAGGGGCCTAATGAGCAGTTCTTC. This codes for CATPGQGPNEQFF.

V gene TRBV28 combines with J gene TRBJ2-1; D ambiguous. Trimming cost V 2 bases and J 9 bases, with 17 bases left between them. This CDR3 region has 15 residues. CDR1 is MDHEN, CDR2 SYDVKM, per germline. The CDR3 region is CASSLPRVIDGEQFF. The CDR3 region has the DNA TGTGCCAGCAGTTTACCTAGGGTGATTGACGGTGAGCAGTTCTTC.

The CDR3 region is CASRLREQFF. CDR3 nucleotide sequence: TGTGCCAGCAGACTCCGGGAGCAGTTCTTC. V usage is TRBV28 and J usage is TRBJ2-1; D is unclear. V lost 6 bases and J 10 bases, leaving 7 bases between the germline ends. CDR3 length: 10 amino acids. Germline V CDR1 and CDR2: MDHEN, SYDVKM.

The chain joins TRBV10-1 to TRBJ2-3; TRBD2 might be the D (6 bases). CDR1 is WNHNN and CDR2 is SYGVQD in the germline V gene (reference sequence). V dropped 5 bases and J dropped 2 bases, with 11 bases sitting between them. This CDR3 is built from 14 residues. The CDR3 here is CASSSGLHTDTQYF. DNA for the CDR3: TGCGCCAGCAGTTCGGGACTCCACACAGATACGCAGTATTTT.

This chain links TRBV28 with TRBJ2-1, with 7 bases fitting TRBD2. The trim removed 7 bases at V and 6 bases at J, leaving 18 bases unmatched. The germline gives CDR1 MDHEN, CDR2 SYDVKM. CDR3 length: 17 residues. The CDR3 loop is CASTGFSGGRKPNEQFF. The CDR3 DNA is TGTGCCAGCACAGGTTTTTCTGGCGGGAGAAAACCCAATGAGCAGTTCTTC.

The chain links TRBV6-6 to TRBJ1-1; possible D gene TRBD1, 5 bases. Germline CDR1 reads MNHNY; CDR2 reads SVGAGI (reference sequence). The CDR3 runs 11 residues. The V gene lost 6 bases and the J gene lost 8 bases, with 10 bases spanning the gap. This chain's CDR3 is CASSLRTEAFF. The CDR3 DNA reads as TGTGCCAGCAGCCTCCGGACAGAAGCTTTCTTT.

V gene TRBV11-2 combines with J gene TRBJ2-7; D gene unclear. CDR3 length: 15 residues. The germline V gene has CDR1 SGHAT and CDR2 FQNNGV. The ends were cut back, 5 bases at V and 2 bases at J, with 16 bases in the middle. The CDR3 protein is CASSQTWVPTYEQYF. CDR3 DNA: TGTGCCAGCAGCCAGACGTGGGTTCCGACCTACGAGCAGTACTTC.

J is TRBJ1-2 and V is TRBV6-6; TRBD1 matches 8 bases. Germline CDR1 reads MNHNY; CDR2 reads SVGAGI (reference sequence). The CDR3 is 15 residues long. J gave up 2 bases and V 0 bases, and 2 bases lay outside the gene matches. This chain's CDR3 is CASSYSSGGNYGYTF. The CDR3 nucleotides read TGTGCCAGCAGTTACTCGTCAGGGGGCAACTATGGCTACACCTTC.

The table lists this clone with a few counts. The gene calls are TRBV2 and TRBJ2-7; D might be TRBD2 (6 bases). The CDR3 is 14 residues long. Looked up from germline, CDR1 is SNHLY and CDR2 is FYNNEI. Trimming stripped 6 bases from V and 3 bases from J, with 15 bases between. CDR3 coding DNA: TGTGCCAGCAGGGAAAGTAGGGAGGTCTACGAGCAGTACTTC. Encoded protein: CASRESREVYEQYF.

This clone turned up a few times. V gene TRBV30 combines with J gene TRBJ1-2; tentatively, D is TRBD1 (5 bases). This CDR3 contains 12 residues. Germline CDR1 is GTSNPN and CDR2 is SVGIG (reference sequence). The V end lost 4 bases, the J end lost 4 bases, and 10 bases lay between the germline ends. CDR3 loop: CAWIGDGYGYTF. CDR3 sequence (DNA): TGTGCCTGGATCGGGGACGGCTATGGCTACACCTTC.

This clone came up a few times. Other DNA sequences of this sample code for an identical CDR3. J is TRBJ2-7 and V is TRBV28, with 9 bases that match TRBD1. The J segment lost 3 bases and the V segment lost 8 bases, leaving 2 bases of the junction unmatched. This CDR3 contains 12 residues. Germline V gene sequence: CDR1 MDHEN, CDR2 SYDVKM. CDR3 amino acids: CASRGQGYEQYF. The CDR3 nucleotides are TGTGCCAGCCGGGGACAGGGCTACGAGCAGTACTTC.

In its sample, this clone was seen a few times. The chain carries TRBV6-5 and TRBJ1-1; tentatively, D is TRBD1 (5 bases). CDR1 is MNHEY, CDR2 SVGAGI, per germline. The CDR3 is 13 residues long. Trimming stripped 0 bases from V and 8 bases from J, with 10 bases between. CDR3 loop: CASSYSGQTEAFF. CDR3 nucleotides: TGTGCCAGCAGTTACTCGGGGCAAACAGAAGCTTTCTTT.

This clone has just a few counts. The chain has TRBV13 and TRBJ2-7; 14 nucleotides match TRBD2. The CDR3 is 18 residues long. Germline lookup yields CDR1 PRHDT and CDR2 FYEKMQ (reference sequence). The V segment lost 3 bases and the J segment 3 bases; nucleotides outside the gene matches: 10. The CDR3 sequence is CASSFSGFGLAGGYEQYF. CDR3 DNA sequence: TGTGCCAGCAGCTTCTCCGGGTTCGGACTAGCGGGAGGCTACGAGCAGTACTTC. The whole variable domain, filled in from reference TRBV13 and TRBJ2-7, reads AAGVIQSPRHLIKEKRETATLKCYPIPRHDTVYWYQQGPGQDPQFLISFYEKMQSDKGSIPDRFSAQQFSDYHSELNMSSLELGDSALYFCASSFSGFGLAGGYEQYFGPGTRLTVT.

The J gene is TRBJ2-7, the V gene TRBV6-5; 8 positions match TRBD1. The CDR3 length is 15 residues. The V segment lost 5 bases and the J segment 7 bases; nucleotides outside the gene matches: 13. Per germline, CDR1 MNHEY and CDR2 SVGAGI. In nucleotides, the CDR3 is TGTGCCAGCAGTCGCTTTAGAGACAGGGGACGGGAGCAGTACTTC. The encoded protein is CASSRFRDRGREQYF.

This clone was counted a few times. The rearrangement uses TRBV4-2 and TRBJ2-1; weak D call: TRBD2 (5 bases). This CDR3 is 14 amino acids long. Germline CDR1 LGHNA, CDR2 YNFKEQ. The ends were cut back, 0 bases at V and 10 bases at J, with 13 bases in the middle. The chain's CDR3 is CASSQEIVGDEQFF. CDR3 sequence (DNA): TGTGCCAGCAGCCAAGAAATAGTGGGAGACGAGCAGTTCTTC.

This clone turned up a few times. This chain connects TRBV19 to TRBJ1-5; D is unclear. Germline V gene sequence: CDR1 LNHDA, CDR2 SQIVND (reference sequence). V was cut by 5 bases and J by 2 bases, with 16 bases left in between. CDR3 length: 16 amino acids. CDR3 in DNA: TGTGCCAGTAGTCCGACTCAATGGGTGGGCAATCAGCCCCAGCATTTT. Translated: CASSPTQWVGNQPQHF.

This clone turned up a few times. The chain carries TRBV2 and TRBJ1-5; D unclear. V shed 2 bases and J shed 7 bases, with 15 bases lying between them. The CDR3 is 15 residues long. CDR1 and CDR2 from the germline V gene are SNHLY and FYNNEI. The CDR3 DNA follows: TGTGCCAGCAGTGAAAATGAGGCAATAGGCCAGCCCCAGCATTTT. It is translated as CASSENEAIGQPQHF. Full variable domain (outside the CDR3, taken from reference TRBV2 and TRBJ1-5): EPEVTQTPSHQVTQMGQEVILRCVPISNHLYFYWYRQILGQKVEFLVSFYNNEISEKSEIFDDQFSVERPDGSNFTLKIRSTKLEDSAMYFCASSENEAIGQPQHFGDGTRLSIL.

The chain has TRBV5-8 and TRBJ1-4; TRBD1 agrees at 9 bases. The CDR3 sequence is 14 residues long. The germline gives CDR1 SGHTS, CDR2 YDEGEE. V was clipped by 2 bases and J by 8 bases; unmatched bases: 4. CDR3 region: CASSFRTGDEKLFF. In DNA form, the CDR3 reads TGTGCCAGCAGCTTTCGGACAGGGGACGAAAAACTGTTTTTT.

V gene TRBV6-1 combines with J gene TRBJ2-7; D might be TRBD1 or TRBD2, each matching 6 bases. The CDR3 sequence is 18 residues long. Germline V gene sequence: CDR1 MNHNS, CDR2 SASEGT. Trimming removed 1 base at V and 1 base at J, with 20 bases between. As DNA, the CDR3 is TGTGCCAGCAGTGAAGGGAGGTCGGGGGCCACGATATCCTACGAGCAGTACTTC. It translates to CASSEGRSGATISYEQYF.